One and the same sample provided the 26 T cell receptor beta chains below, sequenced in a study of Ad26.COV2.S vaccination and SARS-CoV-2 variants. Treatment given: about 20 received Ad26.COV2.S at low or high dose, single or two shots; several received placebo; per-sample allocation not given. It was on day 63 after the first vaccine or placebo injection that samples were taken. TCRdb keeps only in-frame clones here, not all; method: immunoSEQ multiplex PCR. Of 350,000 to 450,000 clones in the sample, about four fifths are singletons; the top ten hold about 8%. The material was peripheral blood, obtained in a trial of Ad26.COV2.S vaccine versus placebo. The receptors were sampled from a person aged 18-60 years who received the Ad26.COV2.S COVID-19 vaccine or a placebo.

The rearrangement uses TRBV7-9 and TRBJ1-1; D ambiguous. Germline loops: CDR1 SEHNR, CDR2 FQNEAQ (reference sequence). The V end lost 1 base, the J end lost 7 bases, and 7 bases lay between the germline ends. The length of the CDR3 is 12 residues. DNA for the CDR3: TGTGCCAGCAGCTTAGAGACATTTGAAGCTTTCTTT. Its translation: CASSLETFEAFF.

As concerns this clone: The sample has other DNA sequences that encode this CDR3 too. The genes are TRBV18 and TRBJ2-7, with TRBD2 as a possible D gene (6 bases). V was shortened by 2 bases and J by 1 base, with 9 bases between the two germline ends. This CDR3 comprises 14 residues. Germline lookup yields CDR1 KGHSH and CDR2 LQKENI. The CDR3 reads CASSPRRDSYEQYF. As DNA, the CDR3 is TGTGCCAGCTCACCAAGGCGGGATTCCTACGAGCAGTACTTC.

The rearrangement uses TRBV7-3 and TRBJ2-5; TRBD2 matches 7 bases. Losses at the gene ends were 5 bases for V and 4 bases for J; bases not matched to a gene: 10. Germline CDR1 is SGHTA and CDR2 is FQGTGA. CDR3 length: 15 amino acids. CDR3 nucleotides: TGTGCCAGCAGCCCTACTTCGGGACTACGAGAGACCCAGTACTTC. Protein: CASSPTSGLRETQYF.

This clone turned up a few times. The chain joins TRBV7-3 to TRBJ2-2; the D gene is possibly TRBD1 (6 bases). With 4 bases removed from V and 2 bases from J, the gap between germline ends came to 14 bases. Germline assignment: CDR1 SGHTA and CDR2 FQGTGA. This CDR3 has 16 amino acids. The CDR3 DNA follows: TGTGCCAGCAGCTCCCAACCGGGACATAACACCGGGGAGCTGTTTTTT. The encoded protein is CASSSQPGHNTGELFF.

The CDR3 spells CASSTGAELFF. As DNA, the CDR3 is TGTGCCAGCAGTACAGGGGCGGAGCTGTTTTTT. The V call is TRBV27, the J call TRBJ2-2; TRBD1 aligns across 7 bases. The CDR3 covers 11 residues. Germline lookup yields CDR1 MNHEY and CDR2 SMNVEV (reference sequence). V was pared by 5 bases and J by 10 bases, with 1 base of the junction left unmatched.

The rearrangement joins TRBV19 to TRBJ2-7; the match to TRBD1 covers 8 bases. The V and J ends lost 7 bases and 5 bases, in that order; junction bases with no gene match: 4. Looked up from germline, CDR1 is LNHDA and CDR2 is SQIVND (reference sequence). The CDR3 consists of 12 residues. The CDR3: CASMDRDDEQYF. As DNA, the CDR3 is TGTGCCAGTATGGACAGGGATGACGAGCAGTACTTC.

The rearrangement joins TRBV6-5 to TRBJ1-6; D is unresolved. The length of the CDR3 is 15 residues. Trimming took off 5 bases at V and 5 bases at J, with 13 bases between the two ends. CDR1 and CDR2 (germline): MNHEY, SVGAGI. The chain's CDR3 is CASSPRGGNNSPLHF. CDR3 bases: TGTGCCAGCAGTCCTCGGGGAGGGAATAATTCACCCCTCCACTTT.

The chain links TRBV6-5 to TRBJ1-1; 7 nucleotides match TRBD1. This CDR3 is built from 14 residues. Germline lookup yields CDR1 MNHEY and CDR2 SVGAGI. V lost 7 bases and J lost 1; bases outside the gene matches: 6. CDR3 nucleotide sequence: TGTGCCAGCACCATAAGACAGGGGAACACTGAAGCTTTCTTT. As protein: CASTIRQGNTEAFF.

In this sample, this clone turned up many times. The chain employs TRBV3-1 (or the pseudogene TRBV3-2) and TRBJ1-5, with D possibly TRBD1 on 6 matching bases. The germline V gene has CDR1 LGHDT and CDR2 YNNKEL (reference sequence). V was trimmed by 5 bases and J by 4 bases, leaving 12 bases between them. The CDR3 runs to 14 residues. The CDR3 region has the DNA TGTGCCAGCAGCGCTTCACAGGGTAATCAGCCCCAGCATTTT. This codes for CASSASQGNQPQHF.

The J gene is TRBJ2-3, the V gene TRBV7-3, with a possible D match to TRBD2 (6 bases). Germline CDR1 reads SGHTA; CDR2 reads FQGTGA. V lost 4 bases to trimming and J lost 7 bases, with 12 bases between them. The CDR3 length is 13 residues. CDR3 sequence (DNA): TGTGCCAGCAGCTCCGGGAGCGCGAATACGCAGTATTTT. Translated: CASSSGSANTQYF.

A few counts support this clone. A far larger clone is off by one base, so a read error is likely. J is TRBJ1-1 and V is TRBV13; D call uncertain. V dropped 5 bases and J dropped 2 bases, with 3 bases sitting between them. Germline CDR1 reads PRHDT; CDR2 reads FYEKMQ (reference sequence). CDR3 length equals 11 residues. For the CDR3, the DNA is TGTGCCAGCAGCCTAAACACTGAAGCTTTCTTT. Translating it yields CASSLNTEAFF.

This chain uses TRBV4-1 with TRBJ1-1; no clear D. Germline assignment: CDR1 MGHRA and CDR2 YSYEKL. Trimming removed 1 base from V and 8 bases from J, with 11 bases in between. CDR3 length equals 13 residues. The CDR3 DNA is TGCGCCAGCAGCCAAGGGAGGCAGACCGAAGCTTTCTTT. Amino acids: CASSQGRQTEAFF.

The rearrangement joins TRBV4-1 to TRBJ1-4, with D hard to call. The V end lost 0 bases, the J end lost 4 bases, and 15 bases lay between the germline ends. Looked up from germline, CDR1 is MGHRA and CDR2 is YSYEKL. This CDR3 comprises 17 residues. The CDR3 coding sequence is TGCGCCAGCAGCCAAGAATTTTTTGAGGACGGTAATGAAAAACTGTTTTTT. This sequence encodes CASSQEFFEDGNEKLFF.

The rearrangement joins TRBV6-6 to TRBJ2-1; D gene uncertain. Looked up from germline, CDR1 is MNHNY and CDR2 is SVGAGI (reference sequence). V was pared by 5 bases and J by 7 bases, with 27 bases between. The CDR3 sequence is 18 residues long. The CDR3 sequence: CASSRHRRPDQLGNEQFF. The CDR3 DNA sequence: TGTGCCAGCAGTCGCCACCGTCGACCAGACCAACTCGGGAATGAGCAGTTCTTC.

The chain recombines TRBV4-3 with TRBJ1-2; weak D call: TRBD1 (5 bases). V was pared by 2 bases and J by 4 bases, with 20 bases between. Germline V gene sequence: CDR1 LGHNA, CDR2 YSLEER. This CDR3 region has 17 residues. In nucleotides, the CDR3 is TGCGCCAGCAGCCAACCTAGGGCAACCAGGGCTTTCTATGGCTACACCTTC. This encodes CASSQPRATRAFYGYTF.

This chain uses TRBV5-5 with TRBJ1-4; D gene ambiguous. Germline loops: CDR1 SGHKS, CDR2 YYEKEE (reference sequence). The length of the CDR3 is 13 residues. V was shortened by 0 bases and J by 7 bases, with 7 bases between the two germline ends. The chain's CDR3 is CASSLAILEKLFF. Here the CDR3 DNA reads TGTGCCAGCAGCTTGGCTATTCTTGAAAAACTGTTTTTT.

V usage is TRBV5-6 and J usage is TRBJ2-1; 15 positions agree with TRBD2. The CDR3 is 16 amino acids. Germline V CDR1 and CDR2: SGHDT, YYEEEE. Trimming at V came to 1 base and at J to 7 bases, leaving 3 bases not matched to a gene. The CDR3 loop reads CASSLYGLAGGNEQFF. The CDR3 bases are TGTGCCAGCAGCTTGTATGGACTAGCGGGGGGGAATGAGCAGTTCTTC.

The chain recombines TRBV6-5 with TRBJ2-3, with 7 bases identical to TRBD1. Germline V lookup: CDR1 MNHEY, CDR2 SVGAGI. Germline trimming cut 9 bases from V and 6 bases from J; bases unmatched to any gene: 9. This CDR3 has 13 amino acids. The CDR3 DNA is TGTGCCAGTTCGACAGGGTTTTTGGATACGCAGTATTTT. This codes for CASSTGFLDTQYF.

The DNA for the CDR3 is TGTGCCAGCAGTTTGGTACAGGGAAACACTGAAGCTTTCTTT. This encodes CASSLVQGNTEAFF. The rearrangement links TRBV27 to TRBJ1-1; possible D gene TRBD1, 6 bases. Germline CDR1 reads MNHEY; CDR2 reads SMNVEV (reference sequence). Trimming pared 3 bases from V and 2 bases from J, leaving 10 bases between. The CDR3 consists of 14 residues.

V and J are TRBV7-2 and TRBJ2-5; D not resolved. Germline assignment: CDR1 SGHTA and CDR2 FQGNSA. The CDR3 totals 14 residues. Trimming took 2 bases from V and 2 from J, leaving 9 bases between them. The CDR3 here is CASSLPYRQETQYF. The CDR3 DNA follows: TGTGCCAGCAGCTTACCCTACAGACAAGAGACCCAGTACTTC. Drawing the rest from reference TRBV7-2 and TRBJ2-5, the complete variable domain is GAGVSQSPSNKVTEKGKDVELRCDPISGHTALYWYRQSLGQGLEFLIYFQGNSAPDKSGLPSDRFSAERTGGSVSTLTIQRTQQEDSAVYLCASSLPYRQETQYFGPGTRLLVL.

This chain joins TRBV6-5 and TRBJ1-2; D gene ambiguous. Per the germline V gene, CDR1 is MNHEY and CDR2 is SVGAGI. This CDR3 spans 15 amino acids. Trimming took off 7 bases at V and 5 bases at J, with 20 bases between the two ends. The CDR3 DNA is TGTGCCAGCATTCTTAAAGGGTGGAGGGTTTATGGCTACACCTTC. Residues: CASILKGWRVYGYTF.

This rearrangement joins TRBV19 to TRBJ2-4; a weak D match, TRBD1 (6 bases). Germline V gene sequence: CDR1 LNHDA, CDR2 SQIVND (reference sequence). The CDR3 extends over 13 amino acids. Trimming pared 10 bases from V and 7 bases from J, leaving 17 bases between. This CDR3 reads CATSPQGTNIQYF. CDR3 DNA: TGTGCCACCTCACCCCAGGGGACCAACATTCAGTACTTC.

The chain couples TRBV2 to TRBJ1-6; 7 bases fit TRBD1. The CDR3 totals 15 residues. J gave up 7 bases and V 6 bases, and 9 bases lay outside the gene matches. Per germline, CDR1 SNHLY and CDR2 FYNNEI. CDR3 sequence (DNA): TGTGCCAGCAGAGTAAACAGGGGAGGAAATTCACCCCTCCACTTT. Translating it yields CASRVNRGGNSPLHF.

The sample holds many counts of this clone. The rearrangement links TRBV19 to TRBJ2-7; D may be TRBD1 (5 bases). CDR1 is LNHDA and CDR2 is SQIVND in the germline V gene (reference sequence). V lost 5 bases to trimming and J lost 3 bases, with 11 bases between them. This CDR3 spans 13 amino acids. CDR3 sequence reads: CASSPQGYYEQYF. Here the CDR3 DNA reads TGTGCCAGTAGTCCCCAGGGTTACTACGAGCAGTACTTC.

This rearrangement joins TRBV7-9 to TRBJ2-7; 14 bases are a match to TRBD2. The CDR3 extends over 15 amino acids. Germline V gene sequence: CDR1 SEHNR, CDR2 FQNEAQ (reference sequence). The junction had 10 bases not matched to a gene; V was cut back by 8 bases and J by 7 bases. As DNA, the CDR3 is TGTGCCAGCTGGGGTGGGACTAGCGGGAGTGAGGAGCAGTACTTC. Translated, it gives CASWGGTSGSEEQYF.

CDR3 protein: CASSIQGLNTQYF. CDR3 DNA sequence: TGTGCCAGTAGTATCCAGGGATTAAATACGCAGTATTTT. The V gene is TRBV19, the J gene TRBJ2-3; the D gene is possibly TRBD1 (5 bases). CDR1 is LNHDA and CDR2 is SQIVND in the germline V gene (reference sequence). With 3 bases removed from V and 7 bases from J, the gap between germline ends came to 11 bases. The CDR3 covers 13 residues.